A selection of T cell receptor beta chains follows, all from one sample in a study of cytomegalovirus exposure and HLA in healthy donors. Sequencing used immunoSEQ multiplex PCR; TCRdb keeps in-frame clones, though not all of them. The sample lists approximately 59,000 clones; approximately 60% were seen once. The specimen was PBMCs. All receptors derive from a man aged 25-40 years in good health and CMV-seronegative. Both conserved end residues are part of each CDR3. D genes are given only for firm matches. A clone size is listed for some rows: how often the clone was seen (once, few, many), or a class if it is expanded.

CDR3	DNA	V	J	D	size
CASEDNPVMETQYF	TGTGCCAGCGAGGATAACCCGGTGATGGAGACCCAGTACTTC	TRBV7-3	TRBJ2-5	-	-
CARGTVYSNQPQHF	TGTGCCAGAGGGACAGTTTATAGCAATCAGCCCCAGCATTTT	TRBV9	TRBJ1-5	TRBD1	-
CASSLRNSPLHF	TGTGCCAGCAGTCTACGAAATTCACCCCTCCACTTT	TRBV6-5	TRBJ1-6	-	-
CATSRDFVAGQDLLAKNIQYF	TGTGCCACCAGCAGAGATTTTGTTGCGGGACAGGACCTACTAGCCAAAAACATTCAGTACTTC	TRBV15	TRBJ2-4	TRBD1	few
CASSEVGGGTDTQYF	TGTGCCAGCAGTGAAGTAGGGGGCGGGACAGATACGCAGTATTTT	TRBV6-1	TRBJ2-3	TRBD1	-
CASSQSGVTQYF	TGCGCCAGCTCCCAGTCAGGGGTGACCCAGTACTTC	TRBV4-1	TRBJ2-5	-	-
CASSRGGQETQYF	TGTGCCAGCAGCCGGGGCGGACAAGAGACCCAGTACTTC	TRBV14	TRBJ2-5	-	few
CASSSGQGVTEAFF	TGCGCCAGCAGCTCTGGACAGGGAGTGACTGAAGCTTTCTTT	TRBV5-1	TRBJ1-1	TRBD1	-
CASSQSTGLDEQFF	TGTGCCAGCAGCCAATCTACAGGGCTGGATGAGCAGTTCTTC	TRBV16	TRBJ2-1	-	-
CASSSGQGYYEQYF	TGCGCCAGCAGCTCAGGACAGGGATACTACGAGCAGTACTTC	TRBV5-1	TRBJ2-7	TRBD1	-
CASSPGIRGGAFF	TGTGCCAGCTCACCAGGCATCAGAGGAGGAGCTTTCTTT	TRBV18	TRBJ1-1	-	few
CASSRGSGANVLTF	TGTGCCAGCTCTAGGGGTTCTGGGGCCAACGTCCTGACTTTC	TRBV18	TRBJ2-6	-	-
CASSDPNGDEQFF	TGCGCCAGCAGCGACCCGAACGGAGATGAGCAGTTCTTC	TRBV5-1	TRBJ2-1	-	-
CASRLTSGGADTQYF	TGCGCCAGCAGGCTAACTAGCGGGGGGGCGGATACGCAGTATTTT	TRBV10-2	TRBJ2-3	TRBD2	-
CASSVELRGELFF	TGTGCCAGCAGCGTAGAACTTCGCGGGGAGCTGTTTTTT	TRBV9	TRBJ2-2	-	few
CAWSPGQGADNEQFF	TGTGCCTGGAGCCCCGGACAGGGGGCTGACAATGAGCAGTTCTTC	TRBV30	TRBJ2-1	TRBD1	-
CASSPWDRGETQYF	TGTGCCAGCAGCCCCTGGGACAGGGGGGAGACCCAGTACTTC	TRBV7-7	TRBJ2-5	TRBD1	-
CASTGEYGETQYF	TGTGCCAGCACAGGGGAATACGGAGAGACCCAGTACTTC	TRBV6-1	TRBJ2-5	-	few
CASRSGQRNYGYTF	TGTGCCAGCAGGAGCGGACAGAGGAACTATGGCTACACCTTC	TRBV6-5	TRBJ1-2	-	-
CASSLGLRETQYF	TGCGCCAGCAGCTTGGGGCTCAGGGAGACCCAGTACTTC	TRBV5-1	TRBJ2-5	-	-
CASSVEGQPVRGDTF	TGTGCCAGCAGCGTAGAAGGGCAGCCTGTTCGGGGGGACACCTTC	TRBV9	TRBJ1-2	-	-
CASSSRDTERDTQYF	TGTGCCAGCTCATCCCGGGACACGGAACGCGATACGCAGTATTTT	TRBV18	TRBJ2-3	-	-
CASRRRGSDQPQHF	TGTGCCAGCAGGAGAAGAGGGAGCGATCAGCCCCAGCATTTT	TRBV27	TRBJ1-5	-	-
CARSTTRTGQETQYF	TGTGCCAGAAGCACCACCCGGACAGGTCAAGAGACCCAGTACTTC	TRBV5-3	TRBJ2-5	TRBD1	-
CASSRAGGLYNEQFF	TGTGCCAGCAGTAGAGCGGGGGGCCTCTACAATGAGCAGTTCTTC	TRBV6-5	TRBJ2-1	TRBD2	-
CASSLELAETYNEQFF	TGTGCCAGCAGCTTAGAGCTAGCGGAAACCTACAATGAGCAGTTCTTC	TRBV7-8	TRBJ2-1	TRBD2	-
CASSTGQGWEQYF	TGTGCCAGTAGTACCGGACAGGGTTGGGAGCAGTACTTC	TRBV19	TRBJ2-7	TRBD1	-
CASSPGVFQPQHF	TGTGCCAGCAGCCCAGGGGTATTTCAGCCCCAGCATTTT	TRBV21-1	TRBJ1-5	-	-
CASSPRSRGEQFF	TGTGCCAGCAGCCCCCGTTCACGAGGGGAGCAGTTCTTC	TRBV7-8	TRBJ2-1	-	few
CASSLRTDSNQPQHF	TGTGCCAGCAGCCTTAGGACAGATAGCAATCAGCCCCAGCATTTT	TRBV4-2	TRBJ1-5	-	-
CASSLEQGRSPLHF	TGCGCCAGCAGCTTGGAACAGGGAAGGTCACCCCTCCACTTT	TRBV5-1	TRBJ1-6	-	-
CASSLTGSSSEQYF	TGTGCCAGCAGCTTAACAGGATCTTCCTCCGAGCAGTACTTC	TRBV11-1	TRBJ2-7	-	-
CASSFGLAGGETQYF	TGTGCCAGCAGCTTTGGACTAGCGGGGGGAGAGACCCAGTACTTC	TRBV5-6	TRBJ2-5	TRBD2	-
CAWSTGLSNQPQHF	TGTGCCTGGAGTACAGGGTTGAGCAATCAGCCCCAGCATTTT	TRBV30	TRBJ1-5	-	-
CASSLAGGHMNTEAFF	TGTGCCAGCAGCTTGGCCGGGGGGCACATGAACACTGAAGCTTTCTTT	TRBV5-8	TRBJ1-1	-	-
CANPGQPTGELFF	TGCGCCAACCCGGGACAGCCCACCGGGGAGCTGTTTTTT	TRBV5-1	TRBJ2-2	TRBD1	-
CATMARTGGYYEQYF	TGTGCCACCATGGCTCGGACAGGGGGTTACTACGAGCAGTACTTC	TRBV6-1	TRBJ2-7	TRBD1	-
CASSSATFTDTQYF	TGTGCCAGCAGTTCCGCCACTTTCACAGATACGCAGTATTTT	TRBV27	TRBJ2-3	-	few
CASSRQGSEAFF	TGTGCCAGCAGTCGACAGGGATCTGAAGCTTTCTTT	TRBV6-5	TRBJ1-1	TRBD1	few
CSVPGGSEAFF	TGCAGCGTCCCTGGGGGCTCTGAAGCTTTCTTT	TRBV29-1	TRBJ1-1	-	-
CASSLVTSGGKKGELFF	TGTGCCAGCAGCTTAGTTACTAGCGGGGGGAAAAAGGGGGAGCTGTTTTTT	TRBV7-2	TRBJ2-2	TRBD2	-
CASSVPGEAYEQYF	TGTGCCAGCAGTGTACCGGGAGAAGCCTACGAGCAGTACTTC	TRBV28	TRBJ2-7	-	few
CASSISGGAGTDTQYF	TGTGCCAGCAGCATAAGCGGGGGGGCCGGCACAGATACGCAGTATTTT	TRBV7-2	TRBJ2-3	TRBD2	-
CASQATSGEETQYF	TGTGCCTCGCAGGCAACTAGCGGGGAAGAGACCCAGTACTTC	TRBV25-1	TRBJ2-5	TRBD2	-
CSVVRFGGGGPQYF	TGCAGCGTTGTTCGGTTTGGGGGGGGAGGCCCCCAGTACTTC	TRBV29-1	TRBJ2-5	TRBD2	-
CASSDELPRTDTQYF	TGTGCCAGCAGTGACGAGCTCCCACGTACAGATACGCAGTATTTT	TRBV2	TRBJ2-3	-	-
CASRPGGRGNTEAFF	TGTGCCAGTAGACCAGGGGGCAGGGGGAACACTGAAGCTTTCTTT	TRBV19	TRBJ1-1	TRBD1	few
CASSLALAGGLYEQYF	TGCGCCAGCAGCTTGGCATTAGCGGGGGGCCTCTACGAGCAGTACTTC	TRBV5-1	TRBJ2-7	TRBD2	few
CSVWTSLLKDTQYF	TGCAGCGTTTGGACTAGCCTTCTTAAAGATACGCAGTATTTT	TRBV29-1	TRBJ2-3	TRBD2	-
CASRERGDFATQYF	TGCGCCAGCAGGGAGCGGGGGGATTTTGCTACGCAGTATTTT	TRBV5-1	TRBJ2-3	TRBD2	-